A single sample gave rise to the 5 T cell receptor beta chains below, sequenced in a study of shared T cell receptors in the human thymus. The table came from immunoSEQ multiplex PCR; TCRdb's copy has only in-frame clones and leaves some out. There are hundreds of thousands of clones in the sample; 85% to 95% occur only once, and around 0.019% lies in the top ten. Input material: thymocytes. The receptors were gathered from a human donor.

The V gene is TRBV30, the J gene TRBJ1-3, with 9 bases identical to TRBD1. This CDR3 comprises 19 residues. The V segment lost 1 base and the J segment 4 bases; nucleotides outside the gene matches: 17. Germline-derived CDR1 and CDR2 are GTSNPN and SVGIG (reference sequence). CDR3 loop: CAWSANPARTGDPGNTIYF. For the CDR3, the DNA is TGTGCCTGGAGTGCAAACCCCGCAAGGACAGGGGATCCAGGAAACACCATATATTTT. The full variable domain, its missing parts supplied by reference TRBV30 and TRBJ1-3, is SQTIHQWPATLVQPVGSPLSLECTVEGTSNPNLYWYRQAAGRGLQLLFYSVGIGQISSEVPQNLSASRPQDRQFILSSKKLLLSDSGFYLCAWSANPARTGDPGNTIYFGEGSWLTVV.

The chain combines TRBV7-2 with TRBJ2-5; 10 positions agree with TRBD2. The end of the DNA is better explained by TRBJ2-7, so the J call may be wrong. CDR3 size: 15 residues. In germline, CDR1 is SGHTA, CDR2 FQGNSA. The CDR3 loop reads CASSLRTSGSYEQYF. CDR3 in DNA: TGTGCCAGCAGCTTACGGACTAGCGGATCCTACGAGCAGTACTTC.

CDR3 in DNA: TGTGCCAGTAGTCCCCCCGGGACACCCCAGGACGAGCAGTACTTC. It codes for CASSPPGTPQDEQYF. The chain couples TRBV19 to TRBJ2-7; a weak D match, TRBD1 (6 bases). V was pared by 5 bases and J by 5 bases, with 19 bases between. The CDR3 has 15 amino acids. The V gene's germline CDR1 is LNHDA and CDR2 SQIVND (reference sequence).

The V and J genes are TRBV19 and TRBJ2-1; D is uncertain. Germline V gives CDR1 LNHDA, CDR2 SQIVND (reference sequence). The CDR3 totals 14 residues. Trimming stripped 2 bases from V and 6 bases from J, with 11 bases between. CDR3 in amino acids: CASSIWPGSNEQFF. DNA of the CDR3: TGTGCCAGTAGTATATGGCCTGGTAGCAATGAGCAGTTCTTC. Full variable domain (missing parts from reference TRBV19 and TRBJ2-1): DGGITQSPKYLFRKEGQNVTLSCEQNLNHDAMYWYRQDPGQGLRLIYYSQIVNDFQKGDIAEGYSVSREKKESFPLTVTSAQKNPTAFYLCASSIWPGSNEQFFGPGTRLTVL.

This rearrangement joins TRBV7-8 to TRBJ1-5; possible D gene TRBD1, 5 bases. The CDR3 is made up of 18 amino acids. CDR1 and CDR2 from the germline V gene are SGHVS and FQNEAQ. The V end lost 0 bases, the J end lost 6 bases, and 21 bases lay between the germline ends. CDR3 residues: CASSLAGKGFISGQPQHF. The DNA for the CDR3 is TGTGCCAGCAGCTTAGCGGGGAAGGGGTTCATATCAGGTCAGCCCCAGCATTTT.